This T cell receptor (beta chain) was recorded in a study of blood T cells in healthy people across ages. The study's findings and limits: Observed TCR beta diversity per million T cells went down as age went up. This fall followed a roughly linear course with age. Aged donors had fewer naive CD4+ cells and lower diversity than long-lived donors.

This clonotype was found a few times. Antigen unknown. The CDR3 is 14 amino acids. Trimming pared 4 bases from V and 1 base from J, leaving 11 bases between. Germline lookup yields CDR1 DFQATT and CDR2 SNEGSKA (reference sequence). Healthy Russian Caucasian donors spanned ages about 6 to 100 years. Each sample gave at least 6.5 million isolated PBMCs. A second about 7 to 11 cycle PCR used barcoded and J-beta primers. TCRdb re-called the 5' RACE reads through MiXCR, storing one row per CDR3 protein. The data contain just over 1 million distinct CDR3 sequences, less than 50% of them singletons. The gene calls are TRBV20-1 and TRBJ2-1; D uncertain. This TCR came from a woman aged 55 to 70 in good health. Sequencing used blood. The CDR3 nucleotides read TGCAGTGCTATTTTCGCGGCATCCTACAATGAGCAGTTCTTC. Translating it yields CSAIFAASYNEQFF.